The 9 T cell receptor beta chains listed next were all sequenced from one sample in a study of T-cell memory formation after mild COVID-19. TCRdb re-called the 5' RACE reads through MiXCR, storing one row per CDR3 protein. The table has about 130,000 distinct CDR3 sequences, more than 15% seen once. Sequencing was performed on PBMCs or a T cell subset sorted from them (not recorded which). These receptors came from an adult woman who had mild COVID-19 (a few samples of this study predate the infection). Cell type and time point are not known.

This clonotype was picked up a small number of times. This sequence joins TRBV19 and TRBJ2-2, with D possibly being TRBD1 (5 bases). Trimming cost V 1 base and J 7 bases, with 16 bases left between them. The CDR3 consists of 16 residues. Germline lookup yields CDR1 LNHDA and CDR2 SQIVND (reference sequence). The CDR3 DNA reads as TGTGCCAGTAGTATAGTCCAGGGTGGAATGAACGGGGAGCTGTTTTTT. It is translated as CASSIVQGGMNGELFF.

V and J are TRBV6-5 and TRBJ2-6, with 7 bases fitting TRBD1. The CDR3 has 16 amino acids. J lost 3 bases, V lost 7 bases, and 9 bases had no gene match. The germline V gene encodes CDR1 MNHEY and CDR2 SVGAGI. CDR3 nucleotides: TGTGCCAGCACCCTCAACAGGGGAAGTGGGGCCAACGTCCTGACTTTC. The encoded protein is CASTLNRGSGANVLTF.

This clonotype was seen ten or more times. The V and J genes are TRBV12-3 or TRBV12-4 and TRBJ2-7; D possibly corresponds to TRBD1 (6 bases). The V and J ends lost 5 bases and 1 base respectively, with 12 bases between them. The CDR3 loop spans 14 amino acids. The CDR3 spells CASSPRDTSYEQYF. The CDR3 DNA follows: TGTGCCAGCAGTCCTCGGGACACATCCTACGAGCAGTACTTC.

This clonotype was detected ten times or more. The chain combines TRBV10-3 with TRBJ2-1, with 12 bases that match TRBD2. CDR1 ENHRY and CDR2 SYGVKD come from the germline V gene. CDR3 length: 14 amino acids. Trimming at V came to 5 bases and at J to 9 bases, leaving 5 bases not matched to a gene. DNA of the CDR3: TGTGCCATCAGTCCGGGACTAGCGGGTGGTGAGCAGTTCTTC. Translation gives CAISPGLAGGEQFF.

This chain connects TRBV3-1 to TRBJ2-1, with 8 bases lining up with TRBD1. Trimming removed 1 base from V and 8 bases from J; junction bases left unmatched: 10. The CDR3 spans 16 residues. Per the germline V gene, CDR1 is LGHDT and CDR2 is YNNKEL (reference sequence). The CDR3 DNA is TGTGCCAGCAGCCAAGTTGGACAGGGTCGTGACTATGAGCAGTTCTTC. Translation gives CASSQVGQGRDYEQFF.

The CDR3 DNA sequence: TGTGCCAGCAGTGGAAACCCTCGGCTCTCAGATACGCAGTATTTT. Its translation is CASSGNPRLSDTQYF. The genes are TRBV2 and TRBJ2-3; D ambiguous. Per the germline V gene, CDR1 is SNHLY and CDR2 is FYNNEI. The CDR3 spans 15 residues. V gave up 4 bases and J gave up 4 bases, with 15 bases separating them.

The chain employs TRBV20-1 and TRBJ2-3; 7 bases fit TRBD2. The CDR3 has 14 residues. J was trimmed by 0 bases and V by 4 bases; bases with no gene match: 4. The germline V gene has CDR1 DFQATT and CDR2 SNEGSKA (reference sequence). CDR3 sequence: CSAKRDGSTDTQYF. The CDR3 region has the DNA TGCAGTGCTAAGCGGGATGGAAGCACAGATACGCAGTATTTT.

V and J are TRBV20-1 and TRBJ2-7, with 9 bases matching TRBD2. J lost 2 bases, V lost 3 bases, and 8 bases had no gene match. The V gene's germline CDR1 is DFQATT and CDR2 SNEGSKA (reference sequence). This CDR3 is built from 15 residues. The CDR3 loop is CSASVPGLATYEQYF. CDR3 DNA: TGCAGTGCTAGTGTGCCGGGACTAGCAACCTACGAGCAGTACTTC.

This chain uses TRBV5-1 with TRBJ2-3, with D possibly called TRBD1 or TRBD2 (5 bases each). CDR1 is SGHRS and CDR2 is YFSETQ in the germline V gene. Trimming took 4 bases from V and 0 from J, leaving 15 bases between them. The CDR3 consists of 16 residues. The DNA for the CDR3 is TGCGCCAGCAGCCCGCGTACCGGGACCAGCACAGATACGCAGTATTTT. Amino acid sequence: CASSPRTGTSTDTQYF.